The source of this TCR beta chain is a study of CD8 T cells in ankylosing spondylitis (dated by TCRdb to about 2017). About the study as a whole: To find TCR variants linked to disease, the study profiled T cell receptor beta repertoires in ankylosing spondylitis patients and healthy donors. Samples of peripheral blood were taken, and for ankylosing spondylitis patients, synovial fluid was collected as well. The whole study cohort included over a hundred healthy donors and 25 ankylosing spondylitis patients. Here is what the overall study found, with its caveats: The disease-linked clones showed a CD8+ phenotype and occurred at relatively low frequencies in peripheral blood. The disease-linked clones were reported as significantly enriched in matched synovial fluid samples from ankylosing spondylitis patients. Blood from ankylosing spondylitis patients appeared to be characterized by a TCR beta motif made up of several highly homologous amino acid variants. Some of the motif variants had been reported before in the synovial fluid and blood of reactive arthritis patients, a finding that suggests common disease-initiation mechanisms.

V was cut back by 4 bases and J by 5 bases, leaving a gap of 12 bases between them. CDR3 length: 13 amino acids, cysteine to phenylalanine. Only the CDR3 part of the read is kept: 39 bases, read in frame from the first base. From a lookup of the germline V gene, CDR1 and CDR2 are MGHRA and YSYEKL. The sequencing machine was an Illumina HiSeq 2500. Quantitative 5'-RACE with molecular barcodes was the method used to prepare the TCR beta libraries. Per the original workflow: To identify disease-linked TCR variants, a new computational method was used, one built on a probabilistic model of VDJ rearrangement. TCRdb reworked the public reads: Q25 trimming with fastp, MiXCR clone assembly, productive beta chains retained. Duplicate CDR3 protein sequences are folded into a single record with the most common DNA and genes. These V and J calls derive from TCRdb rather than the authors' analysis. The sample data list a few hundred thousand distinct CDR3 sequences, and roughly 10% of these were observed just once. The ten largest account for 6% to 8% of the sample.

This clonotype was seen ten or more times. Its binding antigen is unknown. Base-call qualities are not available, and no considerably larger clone is one nucleotide away. This sequence originates from a male donor with ankylosing spondylitis or in good health (not recorded which). The V gene is TRBV4-1 and the J gene is TRBJ2-7; matching of 5 bases hints at TRBD1 as the D gene. Material: blood, either unsorted or a sorted T cell fraction (not recorded which). The CDR3 protein is CASSLPPRDEQYF. Read as DNA, the sequence is TGCGCCAGCAGCCTCCCCCCCAGGGACGAGCAGTACTTC.